This entry lists 21 T cell receptor beta chains sequenced from one sample in a study of metastatic and nonmetastatic thyroid tumors. The entire patient cohort was treatment-naive prior to thyroid surgery. TCRdb re-called the PCR reads with MiXCR. The sample lists 5,000 to 8,000 clones; roughly 29% were seen once. The specimen sequenced was adjacent normal tissue. The receptor source for this set is a female donor with papillary thyroid cancer or a benign thyroid nodule (not recorded which). Some clones in this sample may be carry-over from other donors' samples.

This clone was counted a few times. The rearrangement links TRBV6-5 to TRBJ2-7, with unresolved D. Trimming cost V 2 bases and J 1 base, with 6 bases left between them. Germline V lookup: CDR1 MNHEY, CDR2 SVGAGI. The CDR3 is 13 residues long. This chain's CDR3 is CASSYAESYEQYF. CDR3 nucleotide sequence: TGTGCCAGCAGTTACGCAGAATCCTACGAGCAGTACTTC.

There are a few counts of this clone. The rearrangement links TRBV6-1 to TRBJ2-3; 9 bases agree with TRBD2. Germline loops: CDR1 MNHNS, CDR2 SASEGT. V lost 6 bases to trimming and J lost 0 bases; unmatched junction nucleotides: 7. The CDR3 length is 16 residues. The CDR3 nucleotides are TGTGCCAGCAGCCCCGGGACTAGCCTCAGCACAGATACGCAGTATTTT. Its translation is CASSPGTSLSTDTQYF.

On this clone: A much larger clone differs from this one at a single base, so this may be a read error. This chain connects TRBV19 to TRBJ1-5, with TRBD1 matching 8 bases. Germline CDR1 LNHDA, CDR2 SQIVND (reference sequence). The CDR3 covers 16 residues. The CDR3 sequence: CASSTGGYTSSQPQHF. CDR3 coding DNA: TGTGCCAGCTCCACAGGGGGGTATACGAGCAGTCAGCCCCAGCATTTT.

The chain recombines TRBV12-3 or TRBV12-4 with TRBJ2-5; D is perhaps TRBD1 (5 bases). The V and J ends lost 7 bases and 6 bases respectively, with 15 bases between them. The CDR3 has 13 residues. The chain's CDR3 is CASNTQGGQTQYF. DNA for the CDR3: TGTGCCAGCAATACCCAGGGTGGGCAGACCCAGTACTTC.

This chain connects TRBV12-3 or TRBV12-4 to TRBJ2-1, with D perhaps matching TRBD2 (5 bases). The CDR3 sequence is 15 residues long. The V and J ends lost 5 bases and 0 bases respectively, with 11 bases between them. The DNA for the CDR3 is TGTGCCAGCAGTCATAGCGCCCGCTCCTACAATGAGCAGTTCTTC. Its protein product is CASSHSARSYNEQFF.

The V gene is TRBV27, the J gene TRBJ1-3; 8 nucleotides align to TRBD1. Germline CDR1 and CDR2: MNHEY and SMNVEV (reference sequence). This CDR3 spans 18 amino acids. The junction had 15 bases not matched to a gene; V was cut back by 8 bases and J by 0 bases. This CDR3 is CASPTTLQGGFSGNTIYF. CDR3 DNA sequence: TGTGCCAGCCCCACGACACTACAGGGGGGGTTCTCTGGAAACACCATATATTTT.

This clone was observed a handful of times. The V call is TRBV20-1, the J call TRBJ2-2; D uncertain. Trimming shortened V by 0 bases and J by 7 bases, and 12 bases separated the two germline ends. Germline CDR1 DFQATT, CDR2 SNEGSKA (reference sequence). CDR3 length: 14 amino acids. This CDR3 reads CSARDKTKGGELFF. In DNA form, the CDR3 reads TGCAGTGCTAGAGATAAGACAAAGGGCGGGGAGCTGTTTTTT.

The chain recombines TRBV28 with TRBJ1-5; no definite D call. This CDR3 comprises 18 residues. Germline values: CDR1 MDHEN, CDR2 SYDVKM. V shed 6 bases and J shed 7 bases, with 28 bases lying between them. The CDR3 nucleotides read TGTGCCAGCAGACCCATTTTGGGGAGACTAAGAGCAGGCCAGCCCCAGCATTTT. This encodes CASRPILGRLRAGQPQHF.

The sample holds a few counts of this clone. The genes are TRBV6-1 and TRBJ1-3; D is ambiguous. With 7 bases removed from V and 0 bases from J, the gap between germline ends came to 13 bases. The CDR3 sequence is 15 residues long. The germline gives CDR1 MNHNS, CDR2 SASEGT. The CDR3 nucleotides read TGTGCCAGCAAGCTGGACCGGAGCTCTGGAAACACCATATATTTT. This encodes CASKLDRSSGNTIYF.

The CDR3 nucleotides are TGCAGTGCTAGTCGCCAGGGTACTCACTACGAGCAGTACTTC. Translation gives CSASRQGTHYEQYF. This chain uses TRBV20-1 with TRBJ2-7; D is perhaps TRBD1 (5 bases). Trimming removed 3 bases from V and 3 bases from J, with 15 bases in between. This CDR3 region has 14 residues. The germline CDR1 and CDR2 sequences are DFQATT and SNEGSKA (reference sequence).

V is TRBV5-1 and J is TRBJ2-7; D not certain. The CDR3 length is 12 residues. With 4 bases removed from V and 2 bases from J, the gap between germline ends came to 7 bases. Germline V gives CDR1 SGHRS, CDR2 YFSETQ. The CDR3 coding sequence is TGCGCCAGCAGCCCGGCTGCCTACGAGCAGTACTTC. Translating gives CASSPAAYEQYF.

The chain employs TRBV7-8 and TRBJ1-1; perhaps TRBD1 as D (5 bases). The CDR3 totals 13 residues. V dropped 5 bases and J dropped 7 bases, with 14 bases sitting between them. The germline V gene encodes CDR1 SGHVS and CDR2 FQNEAQ. DNA of the CDR3: TGTGCCAGCAGCAAGGACATCGGGGTTGAAGCTTTCTTT. This translates into CASSKDIGVEAFF.

This clone ranks as large. The rearrangement uses TRBV11-2 and TRBJ1-4, with D uncertain. In germline, CDR1 is SGHAT, CDR2 FQNNGV. The V and J ends lost 5 bases and 6 bases respectively, with 13 bases between them. The CDR3 covers 14 residues. The CDR3 region has the DNA TGTGCCAGCAGCCCCCGCCGCTGGGATGAAAAACTGTTTTTT. Its translation: CASSPRRWDEKLFF.

The rearrangement joins TRBV15 to TRBJ2-7; TRBD1 is a possible D gene (6 bases). The CDR3 totals 13 residues. CDR1 and CDR2 from the germline V gene are LNHNV and YYDKDF (reference sequence). V was clipped by 6 bases and J by 7 bases, with 16 bases between them. CDR3 nucleotide sequence: TGTGCCACCAGTGATACAGGGACGGGAGAGCAGTACTTC. Translated: CATSDTGTGEQYF.

V usage is TRBV4-3 and J usage is TRBJ2-1; TRBD1 matches at 8 bases. Germline-derived CDR1 and CDR2 are LGHNA and YSLEER. This CDR3 has 14 amino acids. With 0 bases clipped from V and 10 bases from J, the junction kept 5 bases outside the gene matches. CDR3 coding DNA: TGCGCCAGCAGCCAAGAGACCGACAGGGGAGAGCAGTTCTTC. Encoded protein: CASSQETDRGEQFF.

J is TRBJ2-7 and V is TRBV11-2; the D gene is possibly TRBD2 (5 bases). Between the trimmed V and J ends, which lost 0 bases and 10 bases, there was a span of 13 bases. The CDR3 has 13 amino acids. CDR1 SGHAT and CDR2 FQNNGV come from the germline V gene. CDR3 in DNA: TGTGCCAGCAGCTTAGAACCACGGGGTGTACAGTACTTC. Translating gives CASSLEPRGVQYF.

This clone has just a few counts. This chain joins TRBV10-3 and TRBJ2-7, with TRBD1 matching over 7 bases. Germline assignment: CDR1 ENHRY and CDR2 SYGVKD. With 3 bases clipped from V and 8 bases from J, the junction kept 4 bases outside the gene matches. The CDR3 extends over 12 amino acids. CDR3 amino acids: CAISDKGAKQYF. The CDR3 bases are TGTGCCATCAGTGATAAGGGGGCGAAGCAGTACTTC.

The chain carries TRBV20-1 and TRBJ2-7; 13 bases are shared with TRBD2. The V gene end was trimmed by 3 bases and the J gene end by 2 bases; junction bases not matched to a gene: 4. This CDR3 is 15 amino acids long. Germline CDR1 DFQATT, CDR2 SNEGSKA (reference sequence). The CDR3 nucleotides are TGCAGTGCTAGCCTCGGACTAGCGGGGGCCTACGAGCAGTACTTC. Its protein is CSASLGLAGAYEQYF.

The CDR3 DNA sequence: TGCGCCAGCAGCTTGGGGCAGGGATTGACCTACGAGCAGTACTTC. Protein: CASSLGQGLTYEQYF. V usage is TRBV5-1 and J usage is TRBJ2-7, with a possible D match to TRBD1 (5 bases). With 0 bases removed from V and 2 bases from J, the gap between germline ends came to 12 bases. Per the germline V gene, CDR1 is SGHRS and CDR2 is YFSETQ. The CDR3 extends over 15 amino acids.

The chain has TRBV20-1 and TRBJ2-7; 9 bases fit TRBD1. V shed 2 bases and J 1 base; nucleotides not matched to a gene: 3. This CDR3 comprises 14 residues. The germline gives CDR1 DFQATT, CDR2 SNEGSKA (reference sequence). The CDR3 DNA is TGCAGTGCTAGAACAGGGGGCGTTTCCTACGAGCAGTACTTC. This sequence encodes CSARTGGVSYEQYF.

The chain joins TRBV2 to TRBJ2-2, with a possible D match to TRBD1 (5 bases). The length of the CDR3 is 14 residues. CDR1 and CDR2 (germline): SNHLY, FYNNEI. Trimming removed 6 bases at V and 10 bases at J, with 18 bases between. The CDR3 reads CASRDNRQYPELFF. As DNA, the CDR3 is TGTGCCAGCAGGGACAACCGCCAGTATCCGGAGCTGTTTTTT.